These T cell receptor beta chains were read from a single sample in a study of T cells in narcolepsy. The protocol was immunoSEQ multiplex PCR, while the TCRdb copy is restricted to in-frame clones and leaves out a portion. The sample comprises tens of thousands of clones, 83% of which are singletons, and about 0.66% rests with the top ten. Sequenced sample: memory (CD45RA-) CD4+ T cells from blood. These receptors came from a human donor in good health. CDR3s include the opening cysteine and the closing phenylalanine or tryptophan. A D gene is named only where the DNA matches it firmly. Part of the rows lack a size; the others show once, few, many or a class for expanded clones.

J: TRBJ1-1
length: 13
D: .
V: TRBV5-5
size: .
CDR3: CASSSGGRTEAFF
DNA: TGTGCCAGCAGCTCCGGAGGAAGGACTGAAGCTTTCTTT

J: TRBJ2-7
length: 12
D: .
V: TRBV6-1
size: .
CDR3: CASRDSSYEQYF
DNA: TGTGCCAGCAGGGACAGCTCCTACGAGCAGTACTTC

J: TRBJ2-3
length: 14
D: TRBD1
V: TRBV10-2
size: .
CDR3: CASGLTGPWATQYF
DNA: TGCGCCAGCGGATTGACAGGGCCTTGGGCTACGCAGTATTTT

J: TRBJ1-1
length: 14
D: .
V: TRBV7-9
size: .
CDR3: CASSLMGENTEAFF
DNA: TGTGCCAGCAGCTTAATGGGGGAGAACACTGAAGCTTTCTTT

J: TRBJ1-1
length: 14
D: TRBD1
V: TRBV18
size: once
CDR3: CASSLRDRETEAFF
DNA: TGTGCCAGCTCACTCCGGGACAGGGAAACTGAAGCTTTCTTT

J: TRBJ1-4
length: 19
D: .
V: TRBV7-9
size: .
CDR3: CASSLARNFDRFHNEKLFF
DNA: TGTGCCAGCAGCTTAGCACGGAATTTCGACCGCTTTCATAATGAAAAACTGTTTTTT

J: TRBJ1-5
length: 14
D: .
V: TRBV27
size: .
CDR3: CASSLTYSNQPQHF
DNA: TGTGCCAGCAGTCTCACTTATAGCAATCAGCCCCAGCATTTT

J: TRBJ2-3
length: 16
D: TRBD1
V: TRBV30
size: .
CDR3: CAWSRAQGARGDTQYF
DNA: TGTGCCTGGAGTAGGGCCCAGGGGGCGAGGGGAGATACGCAGTATTTT

J: TRBJ1-1
length: 16
D: TRBD1
V: TRBV18
size: .
CDR3: CASSPQAGGMNTEAFF
DNA: TGTGCCAGCTCACCCCAGGCAGGGGGGATGAACACTGAAGCTTTCTTT

J: TRBJ1-5
length: 13
D: .
V: TRBV30
size: .
CDR3: CAWSAGSGQPQHF
DNA: TGTGCCTGGAGTGCAGGGTCAGGTCAGCCCCAGCATTTT

J: TRBJ2-2
length: 18
D: TRBD1
V: TRBV13
size: .
CDR3: CASSSLARQGRNTGELFF
DNA: TGTGCCAGCAGCTCCCTCGCTAGACAGGGGAGGAACACCGGGGAGCTGTTTTTT

J: TRBJ2-1
length: 15
D: TRBD1
V: TRBV5-1
size: .
CDR3: CASTNGAGGYNEQFF
DNA: TGCGCCAGCACCAACGGGGCAGGGGGCTACAATGAGCAGTTCTTC

J: TRBJ2-3
length: 13
D: .
V: TRBV15
size: .
CDR3: CATSKGQTDTQYF
DNA: TGTGCCACCAGCAAGGGGCAGACAGATACGCAGTATTTT

J: TRBJ1-6
length: 15
D: .
V: TRBV19
size: .
CDR3: CASSSVSSYNSPLHF
DNA: TGTGCCAGTAGTTCTGTTAGCTCCTATAATTCACCCCTCCACTTT

J: TRBJ2-5
length: 15
D: TRBD2
V: TRBV13
size: few
CDR3: CASSFWLTSRETQYF
DNA: TGTGCCAGCAGCTTCTGGTTGACTAGCCGAGAGACCCAGTACTTC

J: TRBJ1-1
length: 14
D: TRBD1
V: TRBV7-8
size: .
CDR3: CASNLDRLGTEAFF
DNA: TGTGCCAGCAACTTGGACAGGCTGGGGACTGAAGCTTTCTTT

J: TRBJ2-3
length: 16
D: TRBD1
V: TRBV4-3
size: .
CDR3: CASSQTGGAITDTQYF
DNA: TGCGCCAGCAGCCAAACAGGGGGTGCGATCACAGATACGCAGTATTTT

J: TRBJ2-3
length: 12
D: .
V: TRBV6-5
size: .
CDR3: CASRSRTDTQYF
DNA: TGTGCCTCCCGGTCTCGCACAGATACGCAGTATTTT

J: TRBJ2-6
length: 19
D: TRBD1
V: TRBV5-6
size: .
CDR3: CASNSLTLQGPSGANVLTF
DNA: TGTGCCAGCAACTCGCTCACTCTACAGGGGCCCTCTGGGGCCAACGTCCTGACTTTC

J: TRBJ1-3
length: 17
D: .
V: TRBV5-1
size: once
CDR3: CASSLREGTYSGNTIYF
DNA: TGCGCCAGCAGCTTGAGAGAAGGGACTTACTCTGGAAACACCATATATTTT

J: TRBJ2-3
length: 14
D: .
V: TRBV9
size: .
CDR3: CASSVVGLADTQYF
DNA: TGTGCCAGCAGCGTAGTTGGTCTCGCAGATACGCAGTATTTT

J: TRBJ2-7
length: 13
D: TRBD1
V: TRBV5-1
size: .
CDR3: CASSLTDRGEQYF
DNA: TGCGCCAGCAGCTTGACGGACAGGGGCGAGCAGTACTTC

J: TRBJ2-3
length: 12
D: .
V: TRBV5-6
size: .
CDR3: CASSGDGYTQYF
DNA: TGTGCCAGCAGCGGAGATGGGTATACGCAGTATTTT

J: TRBJ1-5
length: 15
D: .
V: TRBV4-3
size: .
CDR3: CASSQEGGDSQPQHF
DNA: TGCGCCAGCAGCCAAGAAGGGGGGGATAGTCAGCCCCAGCATTTT

J: TRBJ1-1
length: 14
D: .
V: TRBV28
size: few
CDR3: CASSLVPMNTEAFF
DNA: TGTGCCAGCAGTTTAGTTCCCATGAACACTGAAGCTTTCTTT

J: TRBJ2-3
length: 15
D: .
V: TRBV7-8
size: .
CDR3: CASSFEAGAADTQYF
DNA: TGTGCCAGCAGCTTCGAGGCAGGGGCCGCAGATACGCAGTATTTT

J: TRBJ1-1
length: 14
D: TRBD1
V: TRBV5-1
size: .
CDR3: CASSSDRVGTEAFF
DNA: TGCGCCAGCAGCTCCGACAGGGTGGGCACTGAAGCTTTCTTT

J: TRBJ1-4
length: 14
D: .
V: TRBV28
size: .
CDR3: CASSFARTNEKLFF
DNA: TGTGCCAGCAGTTTCGCTCGTACTAATGAAAAACTGTTTTTT

J: TRBJ1-4
length: 14
D: TRBD1
V: TRBV4-3
size: .
CDR3: CASSLEGTDEKLFF
DNA: TGCGCCAGCAGTCTCGAGGGGACAGATGAAAAACTGTTTTTT

J: TRBJ2-7
length: 14
D: TRBD1
V: TRBV18
size: .
CDR3: CASSPTMTGTEQYF
DNA: TGTGCCAGCTCACCAACCATGACAGGGACCGAGCAGTACTTC

J: TRBJ1-1
length: 14
D: .
V: TRBV5-1
size: .
CDR3: CASSLNPEHTEAFF
DNA: TGCGCCAGCAGCTTGAACCCCGAGCACACTGAAGCTTTCTTT

J: TRBJ1-4
length: 15
D: .
V: TRBV18
size: .
CDR3: CASSPQPTTNEKLFF
DNA: TGTGCCAGCTCACCACAACCCACAACTAATGAAAAACTGTTTTTT

J: TRBJ2-1
length: 14
D: .
V: TRBV6-6
size: .
CDR3: CASSLDRERNEQFF
DNA: TGTGCCAGCAGCCTGGACAGAGAGAGAAATGAGCAGTTCTTC

J: TRBJ2-3
length: 15
D: .
V: TRBV27
size: .
CDR3: CASSLAGESTDTQYF
DNA: TGTGCCAGCAGTTTGGCAGGGGAAAGCACAGATACGCAGTATTTT

J: TRBJ1-1
length: 15
D: .
V: TRBV28
size: .
CDR3: CASSFEGGETTEAFF
DNA: TGTGCCAGCAGTTTCGAGGGGGGGGAGACTACTGAAGCTTTCTTT

J: TRBJ2-5
length: 13
D: .
V: TRBV28
size: .
CDR3: CASSRTALETQYF
DNA: TGTGCCAGCAGTAGGACGGCCCTGGAGACCCAGTACTTC

J: TRBJ2-5
length: 12
D: .
V: TRBV2
size: once
CDR3: CASSILQETQYF
DNA: TGTGCCAGCAGCATCCTCCAAGAGACCCAGTACTTC

J: TRBJ2-2
length: 18
D: .
V: TRBV23-1
size: .
CDR3: CASSQSRGGGQNTGELFF
DNA: TGCGCCAGCAGTCAATCGAGGGGAGGGGGCCAAAACACCGGGGAGCTGTTTTTT

J: TRBJ2-1
length: 15
D: TRBD1
V: TRBV6-6
size: .
CDR3: CASSDLGQGVDEQFF
DNA: TGTGCCAGCAGTGACCTCGGACAGGGTGTGGATGAGCAGTTCTTC

J: TRBJ2-1
length: 14
D: TRBD2
V: TRBV28
size: .
CDR3: CASSGTSGGNEQFF
DNA: TGTGCCAGCAGTGGGACTAGCGGGGGGAATGAGCAGTTCTTC

J: TRBJ1-3
length: 13
D: .
V: TRBV6-1
size: few
CDR3: CASSNYAGNTIYF
DNA: TGTGCCAGCAGCAATTATGCTGGAAACACCATATATTTT

J: TRBJ1-5
length: 16
D: TRBD1
V: TRBV28
size: .
CDR3: CASRGDPGQGDEPQHF
DNA: TGTGCCAGCAGAGGGGACCCGGGACAGGGTGATGAGCCCCAGCATTTT